Sequencing of this T cell receptor beta chain was carried out in a study of radiotherapy plus CTLA-4 blockade in lung cancer (dated by TCRdb to the late 2010s). For context, the study as a whole: Among enrolled patients, about 17% had an objective response and 31% reached disease control. Here is what the overall study found, with its caveats: Increased serum interferon-beta after radiation, together with early dynamic changes in blood T cell clones, were reported to be the strongest predictors of response. After treatment with radiotherapy and ipilimumab, TCR clones that originated in tumors expanded in peripheral blood.

Library generation was performed with the immunoSEQ multiplex PCR assay. TCRdb took over this immuneACCESS table, retaining in-frame rearrangements with V and J assigned. Such tables are incomplete; in checked studies, under half of the missing clones stem from an unresolved V gene, and the remainder is unexplained. The sample profile shows 85,000 to 95,000 clones; around 84% of them were found once. The top ten clones comprise about 25% of the sample. The study tested focal radiation therapy combined with CTLA-4 blockade (ipilimumab) in patients with chemo-refractory metastatic non-small-cell lung cancer. Details on this clone: Its cognate antigen has yet to be identified. Base quality data are lacking; no much larger clone is found one base away.

The CDR3 runs 12 residues from the cysteine to the phenylalanine. Of all the DNA, just the CDR3 is kept, 36 bases in frame from base 1. The germline V gene provides CDR1 SGHTA and CDR2 FQGNSA. Relative to germline, V is 3 bases shorter and J is 4 bases shorter, with 6 bases between their ends. The sample in question was peripheral blood, obtained from a patient treated with radiotherapy plus ipilimumab. This TCR derives from a human donor with non-small cell lung cancer that progressed on radiotherapy plus ipilimumab. The chain is encoded by TRBV7-2 joined to TRBJ1-2; too little of a D gene remains to name it. The DNA sequence reads TGTGCCAGCAGCTTGAGGATCTATGGCTACACCTTC. This gives the protein CASSLRIYGYTF. Outside the CDR3, residues come from the reference TRBV7-2 and TRBJ1-2 proteins, so the full variable domain is: GAGVSQSPSNKVTEKGKDVELRCDPISGHTALYWYRQSLGQGLEFLIYFQGNSAPDKSGLPSDRFSAERTGGSVSTLTIQRTQQEDSAVYLCASSLRIYGYTFGSGTRLTVV.